This T cell receptor (beta chain) was obtained from a study of control samples from healthy donors and cancer patients. Libraries were prepared by immunoSEQ multiplex PCR; TCRdb keeps only in-frame clonotypes and omits some of them. The profile covers fewer than 300,000 clones, with roughly four fifths appearing a single time and about an eighth taken by the ten largest. Per the germline V gene, CDR1 is SNHLY and CDR2 is FYNNEI. The CDR3 covers 11 residues. This clone showed up just once. Germline is not matched at one junction end, which may reflect a read error. This TCR was sampled from a woman in her fifties or sixties with lung cancer. J is TRBJ2-5 and V is TRBV2; D is uncertain. Input material: PBMCs. The CDR3 sequence is CASSELSAAHF. Written as DNA, the CDR3 is TGTGCCAGCAGTGAACTGAGCGCAGCGCACTTC.